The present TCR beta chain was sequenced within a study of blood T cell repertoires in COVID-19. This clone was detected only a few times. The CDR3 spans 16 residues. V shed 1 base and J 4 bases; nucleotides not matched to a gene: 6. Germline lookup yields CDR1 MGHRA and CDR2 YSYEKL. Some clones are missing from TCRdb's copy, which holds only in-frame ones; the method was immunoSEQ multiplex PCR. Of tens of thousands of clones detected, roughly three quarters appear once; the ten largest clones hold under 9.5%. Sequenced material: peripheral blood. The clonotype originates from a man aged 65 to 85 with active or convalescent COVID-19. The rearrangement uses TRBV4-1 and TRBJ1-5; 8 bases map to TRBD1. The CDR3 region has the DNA TGCGCCAGCAGCCAAGGGCAAGGGACAGGAAATCAGCCCCAGCATTTT. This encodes CASSQGQGTGNQPQHF.